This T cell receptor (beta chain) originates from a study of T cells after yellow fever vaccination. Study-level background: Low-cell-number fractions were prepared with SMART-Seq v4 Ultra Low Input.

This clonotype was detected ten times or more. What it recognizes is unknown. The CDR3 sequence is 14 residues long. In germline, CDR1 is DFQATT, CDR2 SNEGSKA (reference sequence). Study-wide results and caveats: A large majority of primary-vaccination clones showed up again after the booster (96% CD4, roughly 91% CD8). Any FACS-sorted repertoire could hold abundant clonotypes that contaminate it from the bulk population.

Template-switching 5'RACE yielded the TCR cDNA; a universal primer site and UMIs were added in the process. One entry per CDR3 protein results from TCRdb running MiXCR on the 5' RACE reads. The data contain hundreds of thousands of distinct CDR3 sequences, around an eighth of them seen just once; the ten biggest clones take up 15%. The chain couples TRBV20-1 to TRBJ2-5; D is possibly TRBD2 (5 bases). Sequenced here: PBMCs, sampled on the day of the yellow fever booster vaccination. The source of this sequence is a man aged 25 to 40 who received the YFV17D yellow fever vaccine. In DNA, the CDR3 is TGCAGCGTCTATAGGTCAAGTGAGGGAGAGACCCAGTACTTC. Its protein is CSVYRSSEGETQYF.